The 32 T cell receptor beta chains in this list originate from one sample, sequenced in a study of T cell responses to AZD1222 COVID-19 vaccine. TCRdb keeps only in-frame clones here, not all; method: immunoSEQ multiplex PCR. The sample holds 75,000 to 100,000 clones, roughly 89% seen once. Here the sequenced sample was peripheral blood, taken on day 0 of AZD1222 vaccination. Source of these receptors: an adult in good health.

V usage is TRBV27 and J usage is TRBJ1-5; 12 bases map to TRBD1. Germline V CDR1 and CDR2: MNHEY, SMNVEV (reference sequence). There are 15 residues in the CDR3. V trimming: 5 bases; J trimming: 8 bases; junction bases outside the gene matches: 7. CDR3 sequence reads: CASSKGQGAVEPQHF. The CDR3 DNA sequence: TGTGCCAGCAGTAAGGGACAGGGGGCTGTAGAGCCCCAGCATTTT.

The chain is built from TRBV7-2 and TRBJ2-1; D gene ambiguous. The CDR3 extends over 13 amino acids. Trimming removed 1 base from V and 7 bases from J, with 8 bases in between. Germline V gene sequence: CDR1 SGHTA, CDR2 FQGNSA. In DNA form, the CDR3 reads TGTGCCAGCAGCTTAGTTGCTGTGAATGAGCAGTTCTTC. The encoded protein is CASSLVAVNEQFF. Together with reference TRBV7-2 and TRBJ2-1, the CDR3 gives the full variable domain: GAGVSQSPSNKVTEKGKDVELRCDPISGHTALYWYRQSLGQGLEFLIYFQGNSAPDKSGLPSDRFSAERTGGSVSTLTIQRTQQEDSAVYLCASSLVAVNEQFFGPGTRLTVL.

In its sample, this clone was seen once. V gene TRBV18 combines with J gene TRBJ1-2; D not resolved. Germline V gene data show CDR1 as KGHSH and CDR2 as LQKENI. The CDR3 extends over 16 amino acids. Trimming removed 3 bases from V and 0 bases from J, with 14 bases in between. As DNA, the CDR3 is TGTGCCAGCTCACCTGAAGCCCCCGACGCTAACTATGGCTACACCTTC. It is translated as CASSPEAPDANYGYTF.

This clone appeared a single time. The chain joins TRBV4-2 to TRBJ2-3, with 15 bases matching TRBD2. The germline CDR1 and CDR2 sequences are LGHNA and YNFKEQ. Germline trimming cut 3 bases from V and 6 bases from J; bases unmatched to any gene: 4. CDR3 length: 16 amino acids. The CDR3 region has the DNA TGTGCCAGCAGCCAGGCCGGGACTAGCGGGGGGGATACGCAGTATTTT. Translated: CASSQAGTSGGDTQYF.

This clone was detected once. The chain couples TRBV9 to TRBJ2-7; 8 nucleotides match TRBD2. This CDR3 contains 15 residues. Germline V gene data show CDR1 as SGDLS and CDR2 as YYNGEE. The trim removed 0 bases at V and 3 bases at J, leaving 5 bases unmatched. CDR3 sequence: CASSVGGSGNYEQYF. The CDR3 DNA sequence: TGTGCCAGCAGCGTAGGAGGTAGCGGGAACTACGAGCAGTACTTC.

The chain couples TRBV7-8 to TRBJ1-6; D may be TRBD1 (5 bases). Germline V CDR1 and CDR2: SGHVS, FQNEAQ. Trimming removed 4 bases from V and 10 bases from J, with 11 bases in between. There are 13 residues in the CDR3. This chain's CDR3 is CASSSLQGSPLHF. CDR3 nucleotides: TGTGCCAGCAGCTCTCTCCAGGGCTCACCCCTCCACTTT.

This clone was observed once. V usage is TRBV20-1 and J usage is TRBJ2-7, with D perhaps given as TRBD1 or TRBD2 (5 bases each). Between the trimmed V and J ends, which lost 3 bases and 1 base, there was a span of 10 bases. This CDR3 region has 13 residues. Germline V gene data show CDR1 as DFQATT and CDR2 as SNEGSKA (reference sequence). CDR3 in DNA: TGCAGTGCTAGTGGTGGGGGATCCTACGAGCAGTACTTC. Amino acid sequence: CSASGGGSYEQYF.

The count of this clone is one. The DNA of the CDR3 is TGTGCCAGCAGTTATGATCGGGACAGGGCTCCACCCCTCCACTTT. This gives the protein CASSYDRDRAPPLHF. This chain joins TRBV6-6 and TRBJ1-6; 9 bases fit TRBD1. CDR1 is MNHNY and CDR2 is SVGAGI in the germline V gene (reference sequence). The CDR3 spans 15 residues. The V segment lost 3 bases and the J segment 11 bases; nucleotides outside the gene matches: 8.

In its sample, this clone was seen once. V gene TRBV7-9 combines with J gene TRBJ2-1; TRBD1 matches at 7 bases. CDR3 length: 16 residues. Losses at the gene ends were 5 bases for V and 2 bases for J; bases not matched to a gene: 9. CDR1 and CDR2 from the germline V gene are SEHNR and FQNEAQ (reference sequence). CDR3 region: CASSPSTGITYNEQFF. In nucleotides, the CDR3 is TGTGCCAGCAGCCCATCGACAGGGATCACCTACAATGAGCAGTTCTTC.

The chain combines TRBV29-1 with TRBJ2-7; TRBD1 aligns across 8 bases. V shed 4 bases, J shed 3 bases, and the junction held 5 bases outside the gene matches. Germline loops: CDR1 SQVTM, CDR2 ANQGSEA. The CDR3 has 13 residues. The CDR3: CSVVRQGHYEQYF. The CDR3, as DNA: TGCAGCGTTGTGAGACAGGGGCACTACGAGCAGTACTTC.

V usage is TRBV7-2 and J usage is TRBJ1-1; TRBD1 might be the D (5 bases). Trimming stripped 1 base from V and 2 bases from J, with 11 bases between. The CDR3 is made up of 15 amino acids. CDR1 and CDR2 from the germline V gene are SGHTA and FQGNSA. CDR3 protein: CASSLGVGANTEAFF. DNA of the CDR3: TGTGCCAGCAGCTTAGGGGTTGGGGCAAACACTGAAGCTTTCTTT.

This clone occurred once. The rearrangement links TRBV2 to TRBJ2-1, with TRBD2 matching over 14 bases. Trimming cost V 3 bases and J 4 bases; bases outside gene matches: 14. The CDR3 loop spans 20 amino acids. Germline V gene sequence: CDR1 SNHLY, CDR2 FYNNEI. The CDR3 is CASSDSRDRRTSGRYNEQFF. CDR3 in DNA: TGTGCCAGCAGTGATTCCCGGGACAGGAGGACTAGCGGGAGGTACAATGAGCAGTTCTTC.

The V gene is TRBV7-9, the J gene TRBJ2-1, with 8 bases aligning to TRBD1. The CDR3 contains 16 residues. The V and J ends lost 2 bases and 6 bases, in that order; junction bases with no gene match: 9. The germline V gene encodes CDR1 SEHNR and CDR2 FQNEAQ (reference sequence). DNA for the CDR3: TGTGCCAGCAGCTTAAACAGGGGGGTCACGAGCAATGAGCAGTTCTTC. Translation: CASSLNRGVTSNEQFF. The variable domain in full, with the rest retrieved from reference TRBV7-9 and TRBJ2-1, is DTGVSQNPRHKITKRGQNVTFRCDPISEHNRLYWYRQTLGQGPEFLTYFQNEAQLEKSRLLSDRFSAERPKGSFSTLEIQRTEQGDSAMYLCASSLNRGVTSNEQFFGPGTRLTVL.

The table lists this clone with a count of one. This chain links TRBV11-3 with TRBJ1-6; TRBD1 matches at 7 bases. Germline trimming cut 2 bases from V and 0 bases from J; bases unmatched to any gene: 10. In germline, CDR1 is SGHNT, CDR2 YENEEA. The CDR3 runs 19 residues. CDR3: CASSLLDRDLSSYNSPLHF. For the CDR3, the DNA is TGTGCCAGCAGCTTACTCGACAGGGACCTCAGCTCCTATAATTCACCCCTCCACTTT. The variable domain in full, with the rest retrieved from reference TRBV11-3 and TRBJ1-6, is EAGVVQSPRYKIIEKKQPVAFWCNPISGHNTLYWYLQNLGQGPELLIRYENEEAVDDSQLPKDRFSAERLKGVDSTLKIQPAELGDSAVYLCASSLLDRDLSSYNSPLHFGNGTRLTVT.

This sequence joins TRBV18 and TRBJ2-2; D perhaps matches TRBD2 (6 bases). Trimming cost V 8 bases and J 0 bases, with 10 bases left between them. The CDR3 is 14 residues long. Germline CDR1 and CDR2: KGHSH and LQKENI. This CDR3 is CASGRGPNTGELFF. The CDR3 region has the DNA TGTGCCAGCGGGCGGGGCCCGAACACCGGGGAGCTGTTTTTT.

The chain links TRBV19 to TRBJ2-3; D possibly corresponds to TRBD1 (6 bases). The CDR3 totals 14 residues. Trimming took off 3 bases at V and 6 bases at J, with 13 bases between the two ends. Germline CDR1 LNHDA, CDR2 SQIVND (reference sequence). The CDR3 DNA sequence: TGTGCCAGTAGTATCCAGGACACAGGGGATACGCAGTATTTT. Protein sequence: CASSIQDTGDTQYF.

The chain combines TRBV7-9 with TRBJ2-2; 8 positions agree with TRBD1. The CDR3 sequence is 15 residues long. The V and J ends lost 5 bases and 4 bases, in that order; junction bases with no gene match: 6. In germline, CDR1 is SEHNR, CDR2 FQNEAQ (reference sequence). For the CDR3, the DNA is TGTGCCAGCAGCATCTGGACAGGGAGCACCGGGGAGCTGTTTTTT. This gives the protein CASSIWTGSTGELFF.

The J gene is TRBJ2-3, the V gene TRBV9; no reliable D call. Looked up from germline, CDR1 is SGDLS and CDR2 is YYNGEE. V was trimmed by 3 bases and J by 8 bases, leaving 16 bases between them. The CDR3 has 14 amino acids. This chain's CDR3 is CASSALEQPLTQYF. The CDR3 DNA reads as TGTGCCAGCAGCGCCCTGGAACAGCCGCTTACGCAGTATTTT.

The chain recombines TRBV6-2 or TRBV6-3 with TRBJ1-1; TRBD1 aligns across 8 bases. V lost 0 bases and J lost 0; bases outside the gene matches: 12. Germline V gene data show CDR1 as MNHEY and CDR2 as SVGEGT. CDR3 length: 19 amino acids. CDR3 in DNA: TGTGCCAGCAGTTACTCGTCCCTCATTAACAGGGGGATGAACACTGAAGCTTTCTTT. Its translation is CASSYSSLINRGMNTEAFF.

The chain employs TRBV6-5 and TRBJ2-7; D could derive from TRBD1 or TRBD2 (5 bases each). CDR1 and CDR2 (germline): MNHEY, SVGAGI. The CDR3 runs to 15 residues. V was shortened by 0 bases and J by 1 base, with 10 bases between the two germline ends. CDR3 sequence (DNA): TGTGCCAGCAGTTACTCGGGGGTCCCTTCCTACGAGCAGTACTTC. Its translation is CASSYSGVPSYEQYF.

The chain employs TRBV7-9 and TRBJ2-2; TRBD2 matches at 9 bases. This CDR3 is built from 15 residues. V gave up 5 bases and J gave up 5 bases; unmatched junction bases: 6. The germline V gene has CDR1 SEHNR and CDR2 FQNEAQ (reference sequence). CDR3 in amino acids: CASSAWTSDTGELFF. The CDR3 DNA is TGTGCCAGCAGCGCTTGGACTAGCGATACCGGGGAGCTGTTTTTT.

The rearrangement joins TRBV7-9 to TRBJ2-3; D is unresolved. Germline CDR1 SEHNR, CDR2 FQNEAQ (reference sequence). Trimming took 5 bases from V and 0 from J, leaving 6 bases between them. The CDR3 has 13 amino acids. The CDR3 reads CASSNLSTDTQYF. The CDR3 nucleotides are TGTGCCAGCAGCAACCTTAGCACAGATACGCAGTATTTT.

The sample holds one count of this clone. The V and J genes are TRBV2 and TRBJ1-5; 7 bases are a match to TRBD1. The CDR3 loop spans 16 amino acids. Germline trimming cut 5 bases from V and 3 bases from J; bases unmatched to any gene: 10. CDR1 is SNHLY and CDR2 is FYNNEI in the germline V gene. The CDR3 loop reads CASSQTGWEDNQPQHF. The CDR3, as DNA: TGTGCCAGCAGTCAGACAGGGTGGGAAGACAATCAGCCCCAGCATTTT.

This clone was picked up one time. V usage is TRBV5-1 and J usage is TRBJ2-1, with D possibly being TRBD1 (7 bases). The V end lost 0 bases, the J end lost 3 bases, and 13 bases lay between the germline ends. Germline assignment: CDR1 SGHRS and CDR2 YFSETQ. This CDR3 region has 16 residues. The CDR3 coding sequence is TGCGCCAGCAGCTTGGCTATCCAGGGGGGCTACAATGAGCAGTTCTTC. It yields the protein CASSLAIQGGYNEQFF.

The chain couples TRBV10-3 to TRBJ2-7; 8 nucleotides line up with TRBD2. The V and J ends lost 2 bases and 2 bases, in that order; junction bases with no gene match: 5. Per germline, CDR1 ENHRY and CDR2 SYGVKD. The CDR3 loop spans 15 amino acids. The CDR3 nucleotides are TGTGCCATCAGTGAGGGGTTAGCGGGAACCTACGAGCAGTACTTC. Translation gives CAISEGLAGTYEQYF.

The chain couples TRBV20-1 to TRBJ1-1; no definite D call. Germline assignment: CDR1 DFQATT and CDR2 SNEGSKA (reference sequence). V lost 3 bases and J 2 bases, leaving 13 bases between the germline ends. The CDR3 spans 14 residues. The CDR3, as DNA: TGCAGTGCTAGTGGCGGTTGGAGTAACACTGAAGCTTTCTTT. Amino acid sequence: CSASGGWSNTEAFF.

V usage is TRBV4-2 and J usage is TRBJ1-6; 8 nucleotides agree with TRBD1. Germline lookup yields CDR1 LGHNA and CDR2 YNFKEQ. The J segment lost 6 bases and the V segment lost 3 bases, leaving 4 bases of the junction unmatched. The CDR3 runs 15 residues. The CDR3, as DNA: TGTGCCAGCAGCCATCCGGGACAGGTTAATTCACCCCTCCACTTT. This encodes CASSHPGQVNSPLHF.

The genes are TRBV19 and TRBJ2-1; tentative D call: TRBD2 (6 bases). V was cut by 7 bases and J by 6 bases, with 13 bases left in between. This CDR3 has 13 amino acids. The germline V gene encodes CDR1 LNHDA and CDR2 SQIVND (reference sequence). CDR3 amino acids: CASTPGLPNEQFF. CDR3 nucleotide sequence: TGTGCCAGTACCCCGGGACTCCCCAATGAGCAGTTCTTC. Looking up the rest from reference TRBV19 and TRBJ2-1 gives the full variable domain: DGGITQSPKYLFRKEGQNVTLSCEQNLNHDAMYWYRQDPGQGLRLIYYSQIVNDFQKGDIAEGYSVSREKKESFPLTVTSAQKNPTAFYLCASTPGLPNEQFFGPGTRLTVL.

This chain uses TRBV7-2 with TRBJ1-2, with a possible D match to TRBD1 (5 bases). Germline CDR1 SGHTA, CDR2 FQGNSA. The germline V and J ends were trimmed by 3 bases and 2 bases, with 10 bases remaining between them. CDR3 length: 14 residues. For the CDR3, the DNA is TGTGCCAGCAGCTTGACAGCAAACAACTATGGCTACACCTTC. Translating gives CASSLTANNYGYTF.

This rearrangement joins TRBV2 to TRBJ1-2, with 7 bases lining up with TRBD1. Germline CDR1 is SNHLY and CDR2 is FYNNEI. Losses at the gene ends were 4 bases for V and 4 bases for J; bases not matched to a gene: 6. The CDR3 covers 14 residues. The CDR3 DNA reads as TGTGCCAGCAGTGTCGACAGGGTGGCCTATGGCTACACCTTC. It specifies CASSVDRVAYGYTF.

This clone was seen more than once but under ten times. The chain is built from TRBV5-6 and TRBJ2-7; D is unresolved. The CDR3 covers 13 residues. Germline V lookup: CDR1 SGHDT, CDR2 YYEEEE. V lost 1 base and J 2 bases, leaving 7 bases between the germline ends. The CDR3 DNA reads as TGTGCCAGCAGCTTGTCCCGCACCTACGAGCAGTACTTC. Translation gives CASSLSRTYEQYF.

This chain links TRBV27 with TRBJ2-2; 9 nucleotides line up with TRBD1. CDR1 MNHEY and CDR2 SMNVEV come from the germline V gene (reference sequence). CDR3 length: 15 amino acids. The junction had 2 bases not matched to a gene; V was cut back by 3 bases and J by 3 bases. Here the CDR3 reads CASSFGDRDTGELFF. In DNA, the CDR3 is TGTGCCAGCAGTTTCGGGGACAGGGACACCGGGGAGCTGTTTTTT.